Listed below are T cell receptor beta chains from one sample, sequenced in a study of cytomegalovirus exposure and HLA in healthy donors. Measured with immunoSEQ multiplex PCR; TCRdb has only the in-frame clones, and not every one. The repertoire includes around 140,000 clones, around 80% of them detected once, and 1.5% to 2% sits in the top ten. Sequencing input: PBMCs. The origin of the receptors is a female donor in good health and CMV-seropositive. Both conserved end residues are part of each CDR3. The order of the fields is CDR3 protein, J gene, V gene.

CDR3 protein: CASRADYEQYF
J gene: TRBJ2-7
V gene: TRBV6-1

CDR3 protein: CASSQTRPSDEQYF
J gene: TRBJ2-7
V gene: TRBV5-1

CDR3 protein: CASFRDIPPFF
J gene: TRBJ1-1
V gene: TRBV18

CDR3 protein: CASSPGTAGQPQHF
J gene: TRBJ1-5
V gene: TRBV5-1

CDR3 protein: CASGTQTNYGYTF
J gene: TRBJ1-2
V gene: TRBV12-5

CDR3 protein: CASSDWSRDTEAFF
J gene: TRBJ1-1
V gene: TRBV6-1

CDR3 protein: CASSLAGGTNYGYTF
J gene: TRBJ1-2
V gene: TRBV5-1

CDR3 protein: CATSRDQGAPNGSPLHF
J gene: TRBJ1-6
V gene: TRBV15

CDR3 protein: CASSLDTVTDTQYF
J gene: TRBJ2-3
V gene: TRBV7-9

CDR3 protein: CASSPYAGSGELFF
J gene: TRBJ2-2
V gene: TRBV14

CDR3 protein: CASSGRRESGNTIYF
J gene: TRBJ1-3
V gene: TRBV6-4

CDR3 protein: CASSREPGQGGNEQFF
J gene: TRBJ2-1
V gene: TRBV4-2

CDR3 protein: CASSPQGQGYEQYF
J gene: TRBJ2-7
V gene: TRBV6-5

CDR3 protein: CASRSGYEQYF
J gene: TRBJ2-7
V gene: TRBV27

CDR3 protein: CASSATSYEQYF
J gene: TRBJ2-7
V gene: TRBV5-1

CDR3 protein: CAWSVRGTAQFF
J gene: TRBJ2-1
V gene: TRBV30

CDR3 protein: CASSKTSGGTDTQYF
J gene: TRBJ2-3
V gene: TRBV7-3

CDR3 protein: CASSPVLAGVTGELFF
J gene: TRBJ2-2
V gene: TRBV4-2

CDR3 protein: CASSVAGAGNSPLHF
J gene: TRBJ1-6
V gene: TRBV6-1

CDR3 protein: CASLGQGTEQFF
J gene: TRBJ2-1
V gene: TRBV19

CDR3 protein: CASRTGGLGLGTEAFF
J gene: TRBJ1-1
V gene: TRBV5-4

CDR3 protein: CASSSPGGDTQYF
J gene: TRBJ2-3
V gene: TRBV7-7

CDR3 protein: CASSSGGRNNEKLFF
J gene: TRBJ1-4
V gene: TRBV7-8

CDR3 protein: CASSQNLNSLSNTGELFF
J gene: TRBJ2-2
V gene: TRBV11-2

CDR3 protein: CASADRVDGYTF
J gene: TRBJ1-2
V gene: TRBV19

CDR3 protein: CASSFGLAGAPDTQYF
J gene: TRBJ2-3
V gene: TRBV5-1

CDR3 protein: CASSLGGGIWRGYTF
J gene: TRBJ1-2
V gene: TRBV28

CDR3 protein: CSSSFLAVDEKLFF
J gene: TRBJ1-4
V gene: TRBV7-9

CDR3 protein: CASRDREAEKLFF
J gene: TRBJ1-4
V gene: TRBV6-6

CDR3 protein: CASSLASRASEAFF
J gene: TRBJ1-1
V gene: TRBV7-8

CDR3 protein: CASSENAGVYGYTF
J gene: TRBJ1-2
V gene: TRBV6-1

CDR3 protein: CAWSVGTGEETQYF
J gene: TRBJ2-5
V gene: TRBV30

CDR3 protein: CASSPRGGTGGIGYTF
J gene: TRBJ1-2
V gene: TRBV7-2

CDR3 protein: CASSQPGQTYEQYF
J gene: TRBJ2-7
V gene: TRBV4-1

CDR3 protein: CASGRAKPTEAFF
J gene: TRBJ1-1
V gene: TRBV6-6

CDR3 protein: CASSKCDTKQGPYEQYF
J gene: TRBJ2-7
V gene: TRBV21-1

CDR3 protein: CASSGKLATSDTQYF
J gene: TRBJ2-3
V gene: TRBV5-1

CDR3 protein: CASSPWAETQYF
J gene: TRBJ2-5
V gene: TRBV7-2

CDR3 protein: CASSESRASTVYEQYF
J gene: TRBJ2-7
V gene: TRBV2

CDR3 protein: CASSLRTYNSPLHF
J gene: TRBJ1-6
V gene: TRBV7-8

CDR3 protein: CAISGRPGEGNTEAFF
J gene: TRBJ1-1
V gene: TRBV10-3

CDR3 protein: CASSRRQGTYEQYF
J gene: TRBJ2-7
V gene: TRBV6-5

CDR3 protein: CASGPRGDVGYTF
J gene: TRBJ1-2
V gene: TRBV10-2

CDR3 protein: CASSEALRGEGYTF
J gene: TRBJ1-2
V gene: TRBV6-1

CDR3 protein: CASSWGQGRETQYF
J gene: TRBJ2-5
V gene: TRBV7-9

CDR3 protein: CASSTVGRGTYEQYF
J gene: TRBJ2-7
V gene: TRBV28

CDR3 protein: CASGLAVPAGADTQYF
J gene: TRBJ2-3
V gene: TRBV7-2

CDR3 protein: CASAGAVNSPLHF
J gene: TRBJ1-6
V gene: TRBV19

CDR3 protein: CASSLGGLGYGYTF
J gene: TRBJ1-2
V gene: TRBV5-1

CDR3 protein: CASSFLRGGQSYEQYF
J gene: TRBJ2-7
V gene: TRBV5-1

CDR3 protein: CASSFRVLSGNTIYF
J gene: TRBJ1-3
V gene: TRBV7-9

CDR3 protein: CASSSGQWNEQFF
J gene: TRBJ2-1
V gene: TRBV5-4

CDR3 protein: CASSLGDRAPEQYF
J gene: TRBJ2-7
V gene: TRBV5-1

CDR3 protein: CASSIQSPGYGYTF
J gene: TRBJ1-2
V gene: TRBV19

CDR3 protein: CASSLVARGTTDTQYF
J gene: TRBJ2-3
V gene: TRBV5-1

CDR3 protein: CASSNWDRGSYEQYF
J gene: TRBJ2-7
V gene: TRBV21-1

CDR3 protein: CASSPGGSGGRGNEQFF
J gene: TRBJ2-1
V gene: TRBV11-2

CDR3 protein: CASSDSSGHQPQHF
J gene: TRBJ1-5
V gene: TRBV2